These 22 T cell receptor beta chains originate from one sample sequenced in a study of shared clonotypes between healthy human individuals. Method: immunoSEQ multiplex PCR; TCRdb's copy keeps in-frame clones and lacks some. This sample has over a million clones, with more than 75% found just once. Sequencing was performed on memory CD4+ T cells from PBMCs. Described subset: CD45RA-negative fraction. Receptor source: a man aged 18 to 30 in good health. Some clones in this sample may be carry-over from other donors' samples.

The sample holds one count of this clone. The chain recombines TRBV9 with TRBJ2-1; 13 nucleotides match TRBD2. Germline V lookup: CDR1 SGDLS, CDR2 YYNGEE. With V trimmed by 4 bases and J by 9 bases, 7 bases remained unmatched. The CDR3 is 15 residues long. The CDR3 sequence is CASSPGTSGKGEQFF. CDR3 nucleotide sequence: TGTGCCAGCAGCCCAGGGACTAGCGGGAAGGGTGAGCAGTTCTTC. Full variable domain (missing parts from reference TRBV9 and TRBJ2-1): DSGVTQTPKHLITATGQRVTLRCSPRSGDLSVYWYQQSLDQGLQFLIQYYNGEERAKGNILERFSAQQFPDLHSELNLSSLELGDSALYFCASSPGTSGKGEQFFGPGTRLTVL.

This clone was recorded a few times. The chain joins TRBV5-1 to TRBJ2-2, with D possibly matching TRBD1 (6 bases). The CDR3 length is 17 residues. Germline V gives CDR1 SGHRS, CDR2 YFSETQ. V lost 0 bases, J lost 0 bases, and 12 bases lay in between. The CDR3 DNA sequence: TGCGCCAGCAGCTTGGTCAGGGGACCAGCGAACACCGGGGAGCTGTTTTTT. Amino acids: CASSLVRGPANTGELFF.

The J gene is TRBJ2-1, the V gene TRBV5-1; 8 bases match TRBD1. Per the germline V gene, CDR1 is SGHRS and CDR2 is YFSETQ. The length of the CDR3 is 15 residues. V gave up 4 bases and J gave up 6 bases; unmatched junction bases: 9. Here the CDR3 DNA reads TGCGCCAGCAGCATAGCAATAGACAGGGGCAATGAGCAGTTCTTC. This sequence encodes CASSIAIDRGNEQFF. Complete variable domain (other parts from reference TRBV5-1 and TRBJ2-1): KAGVTQTPRYLIKTRGQQVTLSCSPISGHRSVSWYQQTPGQGLQFLFEYFSETQRNKGNFPGRFSGRQFSNSRSEMNVSTLELGDSALYLCASSIAIDRGNEQFFGPGTRLTVL.

This chain connects TRBV5-8 to TRBJ2-7, with a possible D match to TRBD2 (6 bases). From germline, CDR1 is SGHTS and CDR2 YDEGEE. V was shortened by 6 bases and J by 2 bases, with 15 bases between the two germline ends. This CDR3 spans 14 amino acids. The chain's CDR3 is CASTRLGETYEQYF. CDR3 in DNA: TGTGCCAGCACCCGACTAGGTGAAACCTACGAGCAGTACTTC.

The chain links TRBV7-3 to TRBJ2-1, with 8 nucleotides matching TRBD1. V dropped 3 bases and J dropped 8; count of bases not matched to a gene: 3. This CDR3 is built from 13 residues. In germline, CDR1 is SGHTA, CDR2 FQGTGA. CDR3 coding DNA: TGTGCCAGCAGCTTGGACAGGGACGATGAGCAGTTCTTC. It yields the protein CASSLDRDDEQFF.

This chain joins TRBV28 and TRBJ1-4; D is ambiguous. CDR1 MDHEN and CDR2 SYDVKM come from the germline V gene. Trimming left V 6 bases short and J 2 bases short, with 7 bases between. The CDR3 is made up of 13 amino acids. The CDR3 coding sequence is TGTGCCAGCAGGTCGGGGACTAATGAAAAACTGTTTTTT. As protein: CASRSGTNEKLFF.

The chain uses TRBV4-3 and TRBJ2-6; no firm D call. The CDR3 runs to 14 residues. Germline lookup yields CDR1 LGHNA and CDR2 YSLEER. Deletions cut 0 bases from V and 4 bases from J, with 4 bases between. CDR3 nucleotides: TGCGCCAGCAGCCAAGAACCAGGGGCCAACGTCCTGACTTTC. Amino acid sequence: CASSQEPGANVLTF.

The chain couples TRBV18 to TRBJ1-5, with 12 bases matching TRBD1. This CDR3 spans 15 amino acids. J was trimmed by 7 bases and V by 6 bases; bases with no gene match: 7. CDR1 and CDR2 from the germline V gene are KGHSH and LQKENI. The CDR3 DNA sequence: TGTGCCAGCTCGCCCGGGACAGGGGGCAGACAGCCCCAGCATTTT. It is translated as CASSPGTGGRQPQHF.

The CDR3 bases are TGTGCCAGCAGCTTGTCAACCGGGGGGTTTTATGAAGCTTTCTTT. Its translation is CASSLSTGGFYEAFF. The J gene is TRBJ1-1, the V gene TRBV5-4; possible D gene TRBD1, 5 bases. The germline V gene has CDR1 SGHNT and CDR2 YYREEE (reference sequence). CDR3 length equals 15 residues. V lost 1 base and J lost 7, with 17 bases in between.

The chain employs TRBV7-2 and TRBJ1-2; D is perhaps TRBD1 (5 bases). Germline V lookup: CDR1 SGHTA, CDR2 FQGNSA. The CDR3 sequence is 13 residues long. Trimming took 5 bases from V and 6 from J, leaving 13 bases between them. The CDR3: CASSVGQGDGYTF. The CDR3 DNA follows: TGTGCCAGCAGCGTAGGGCAGGGAGATGGCTACACCTTC.

This chain links TRBV5-1 with TRBJ2-3, with TRBD2 matching 10 bases. The CDR3 extends over 18 amino acids. Looked up from germline, CDR1 is SGHRS and CDR2 is YFSETQ. Germline trimming cut 4 bases from V and 4 bases from J; bases unmatched to any gene: 15. The CDR3 DNA reads as TGCGCCAGCAGCCAAGGTGGATTAGCGGGAGGTGCAGCAGATACGCAGTATTTT. Amino acid sequence: CASSQGGLAGGAADTQYF.

J is TRBJ2-1 and V is TRBV5-1, with unresolved D. CDR3 length: 15 amino acids. Germline CDR1 and CDR2: SGHRS and YFSETQ. Trimming removed 0 bases from V and 0 bases from J, with 7 bases in between. The CDR3: CASSLDFSSYNEQFF. CDR3 DNA: TGCGCCAGCAGCTTGGACTTTAGCTCCTACAATGAGCAGTTCTTC.

The chain couples TRBV5-1 to TRBJ2-7; perhaps TRBD1 as D (5 bases). Between the trimmed V and J ends, which lost 4 bases and 7 bases, there was a span of 15 bases. This CDR3 has 13 amino acids. Germline CDR1 is SGHRS and CDR2 is YFSETQ. The CDR3 region has the DNA TGCGCCAGCAGCGACCAGGGTCTAGGGGAGCAGTACTTC. It codes for CASSDQGLGEQYF.

The chain uses TRBV28 and TRBJ1-4; 7 bases are a match to TRBD1. Per germline, CDR1 MDHEN and CDR2 SYDVKM. The CDR3 has 13 amino acids. V trimming: 6 bases; J trimming: 8 bases; junction bases outside the gene matches: 6. The CDR3 DNA reads as TGTGCCAGCAGGCGACAGGGACGCGAAAAACTGTTTTTT. Amino acid sequence: CASRRQGREKLFF.

This clone appeared once. The chain has TRBV7-2 and TRBJ1-2, with 9 bases fitting TRBD1. CDR3 size: 13 residues. Per the germline V gene, CDR1 is SGHTA and CDR2 is FQGNSA. The V and J ends lost 5 bases and 5 bases, in that order; junction bases with no gene match: 3. As DNA, the CDR3 is TGTGCCAGCAGCGCGGGACAGGGTTATGGCTACACCTTC. Its protein is CASSAGQGYGYTF.

The chain carries TRBV2 and TRBJ2-1; D perhaps matches TRBD2 (5 bases). Deletions cut 7 bases from V and 0 bases from J, with 13 bases between. From germline, CDR1 is SNHLY and CDR2 FYNNEI. The CDR3 is made up of 15 amino acids. The CDR3 DNA reads TGTGCCAGCAATTATCAAGGGAGCTCCTACAATGAGCAGTTCTTC. Its translation is CASNYQGSSYNEQFF.

The V and J genes are TRBV9 and TRBJ1-5; D is undetermined. The V and J ends lost 0 bases and 13 bases respectively, with 14 bases between them. The germline V gene encodes CDR1 SGDLS and CDR2 YYNGEE. This CDR3 has 13 residues. DNA for the CDR3: TGTGCCAGCAGCGTAGCCCCTTCGGAGATTCAGCATTTT. It is translated as CASSVAPSEIQHF.

The rearrangement links TRBV7-9 to TRBJ2-7; TRBD1 matches at 7 bases. V lost 5 bases to trimming and J lost 6 bases; unmatched junction nucleotides: 13. The CDR3 spans 15 residues. Germline values: CDR1 SEHNR, CDR2 FQNEAQ (reference sequence). DNA of the CDR3: TGTGCCAGCAGCCTTGGACAGGCAGTATCTCGCGAGCAGTACTTC. Protein: CASSLGQAVSREQYF.

This chain's CDR3 is CASSPGGFGEQFF. The CDR3, as DNA: TGTGCCAGCAGCCCAGGAGGCTTTGGTGAGCAGTTCTTC. The J gene is TRBJ2-1, the V gene TRBV9; the D gene is possibly TRBD2 (5 bases). The CDR3 totals 13 residues. In germline, CDR1 is SGDLS, CDR2 YYNGEE. V lost 4 bases and J 9 bases, leaving 14 bases between the germline ends.

V usage is TRBV7-6 and J usage is TRBJ2-3; TRBD2 agrees at 8 bases. CDR1 is SGHVS, CDR2 FNYEAQ, per germline. V shed 1 base, J shed 2 bases, and the junction held 8 bases outside the gene matches. The CDR3 totals 17 residues. The CDR3 coding sequence is TGTGCCAGCAGCTTAGGACTAGCGCAAGAAATCACAGATACGCAGTATTTT. This codes for CASSLGLAQEITDTQYF. Variable domain in full (rest from reference TRBV7-6 and TRBJ2-3): GAGVSQSPRYKVTKRGQDVALRCDPISGHVSLYWYRQALGQGPEFLTYFNYEAQQDKSGLPNDRFSAERPEGSISTLTIQRTEQRDSAMYRCASSLGLAQEITDTQYFGPGTRLTVL.

In the case of this clone: This likely traces to a read error, being one base from a far larger clone. The sample has other DNA sequences that encode this CDR3 too. The chain uses TRBV7-9 and TRBJ1-2; 7 nucleotides line up with TRBD1. This CDR3 is 17 amino acids long. Per the germline V gene, CDR1 is SEHNR and CDR2 is FQNEAQ (reference sequence). Trimming at V came to 0 bases and at J to 3 bases, leaving 10 bases not matched to a gene. The CDR3 nucleotides read TGTGCCAGCAGCTTAGCACCTCTTAGGGGGCGCGACTATGGCTACACCTTC. Its protein is CASSLAPLRGRDYGYTF.

The V call is TRBV28, the J call TRBJ2-5; perhaps TRBD1 as D (6 bases). Germline V gives CDR1 MDHEN, CDR2 SYDVKM. Trimming shortened V by 4 bases and J by 9 bases, and 21 bases separated the two germline ends. CDR3 length equals 15 residues. CDR3 sequence reads: CASSSPEGEWESQYF. The CDR3 DNA follows: TGTGCCAGCAGTTCCCCCGAGGGGGAATGGGAGTCCCAGTACTTC.